A single sample is the source of the 16 T cell receptor beta chains below, sequenced in a study of early T cells in non-severe SARS-CoV-2 infection. TCRdb itself ran the 5' RACE reads through MiXCR, one entry per CDR3 protein. The sample holds about 61,000 distinct CDR3 sequences; approximately 12% are singletons and the top ten take about 1.2%. The source material was whole blood, sampled at baseline. All receptors derive from an adult who was a healthcare worker with PCR-confirmed SARS-CoV-2 infection or an uninfected control (not recorded which). The donor label of this sample is uncertain.

This chain links TRBV20-1 with TRBJ2-3; 7 bases map to TRBD2. The CDR3 runs to 15 residues. Trimming at V came to 2 bases and at J to 5 bases, leaving 10 bases not matched to a gene. The germline gives CDR1 DFQATT, CDR2 SNEGSKA (reference sequence). The CDR3 DNA follows: TGCAGTGCTAGACGCGGGAGTCGGGAAAGAGATACGCAGTATTTT. The encoded protein is CSARRGSRERDTQYF.

The chain links TRBV5-1 to TRBJ1-1; D is uncertain. Trimming pared 1 base from V and 1 base from J, leaving 5 bases between. The CDR3 is 13 residues long. Germline CDR1 reads SGHRS; CDR2 reads YFSETQ. The CDR3 nucleotides are TGCGCCAGCAGCTTGTTTGGGAACACTGAAGCTTTCTTT. Translation: CASSLFGNTEAFF.

The chain couples TRBV20-1 to TRBJ1-1; 9 positions match TRBD1. J gave up 0 bases and V 6 bases, and 2 bases lay outside the gene matches. The CDR3 covers 13 residues. CDR1 and CDR2 from the germline V gene are DFQATT and SNEGSKA (reference sequence). CDR3 bases: TGCAGTGCAACAGGGGGCCTGAACACTGAAGCTTTCTTT. It is translated as CSATGGLNTEAFF.

This clonotype came up once. The chain combines TRBV7-6 with TRBJ1-2; 7 bases are shared with TRBD1. V gave up 5 bases and J gave up 4 bases; unmatched junction bases: 13. Germline CDR1 reads SGHVS; CDR2 reads FNYEAQ. The CDR3 length is 16 residues. The CDR3 spells CASSPPAMGQPYGYTF. The CDR3 DNA reads TGTGCCAGCAGCCCCCCGGCGATGGGACAGCCCTATGGCTACACCTTC.

This clonotype was recorded a few times. The chain joins TRBV27 to TRBJ2-1; TRBD1 aligns across 11 bases. The ends lost 3 bases at V and 8 bases at J; junction bases unmatched: 3. CDR3 length: 14 residues. Germline CDR1 MNHEY, CDR2 SMNVEV (reference sequence). This CDR3 reads CASSLRTGGDEQFF. The DNA for the CDR3 is TGTGCCAGCAGTTTGAGGACAGGGGGCGATGAGCAGTTCTTC.

The J gene is TRBJ2-7, the V gene TRBV2; D may be TRBD2 (5 bases). Trimming removed 3 bases from V and 2 bases from J, with 8 bases in between. Germline loops: CDR1 SNHLY, CDR2 FYNNEI. The CDR3 is 13 residues long. CDR3 in amino acids: CASSDDGTYEQYV. The CDR3 coding sequence is TGTGCCAGCAGTGACGACGGGACCTACGAGCAGTACGTC.

This clonotype was counted many times. V usage is TRBV5-7 and J usage is TRBJ1-5; no clear D gene. TRBV5-7 is noted as an ORF with a role that remains uncertain. The CDR3 extends over 19 amino acids. V was cut by 1 base and J by 2 bases, with 22 bases left in between. The CDR3 here is CASSLLFILSDGGNQPQHF. Here the CDR3 DNA reads TGTGCCAGCAGCTTGCTTTTTATTCTGTCCGACGGAGGCAATCAGCCCCAGCATTTT.

This clonotype was seen only a few times. V and J are TRBV27 and TRBJ1-1; D uncertain. Germline V gene lookup returns CDR1 MNHEY and CDR2 SMNVEV (reference sequence). Trimming shortened V by 6 bases and J by 5 bases, and 22 bases separated the two germline ends. This CDR3 has 16 amino acids. The CDR3 region has the DNA TGTGCCAGCAGCCTTTACACAGTAAAGGGTAGGACTGAAGCTTTCTTT. It is translated as CASSLYTVKGRTEAFF.

This clonotype was seen ten or more times. The chain joins TRBV14 to TRBJ1-5; D gene unclear. Trimming took 1 base from V and 4 from J, leaving 5 bases between them. This CDR3 is built from 13 residues. The germline gives CDR1 SGHDN, CDR2 FVKESK. The CDR3 loop is CASSQGGNQPQHF. CDR3 bases: TGTGCCAGCAGCCAAGGGGGAAATCAGCCCCAGCATTTT. The whole variable domain, filled in from reference TRBV14 and TRBJ1-5, reads EAGVTQFPSHSVIEKGQTVTLRCDPISGHDNLYWYRRVMGKEIKFLLHFVKESKQDESGMPNNRFLAERTGGTYSTLKVQPAELEDSGVYFCASSQGGNQPQHFGDGTRLSIL.

The table lists this clonotype with many counts. The CDR3 region has the DNA TGCAGTGCTAGAATGTCTAGCGGGGGGGTGGAAGAGACCCAGTACTTC. It yields the protein CSARMSSGGVEETQYF. This chain connects TRBV20-1 to TRBJ2-5; 12 bases agree with TRBD2. In germline, CDR1 is DFQATT, CDR2 SNEGSKA (reference sequence). V shed 2 bases, J shed 3 bases, and the junction held 7 bases outside the gene matches. This CDR3 is built from 16 residues.

This clonotype came up a few times. The chain couples TRBV9 to TRBJ1-6; D remains ambiguous. Germline lookup yields CDR1 SGDLS and CDR2 YYNGEE. CDR3 length: 13 amino acids. V lost 7 bases, J lost 10 bases, and 15 bases lay in between. The chain's CDR3 is CASSSEVRSPLHF. In DNA form, the CDR3 reads TGTGCCAGCTCTTCGGAGGTTCGGTCACCCCTCCACTTT.

This clonotype was seen a handful of times. The genes are TRBV12-3 or TRBV12-4 and TRBJ2-3; D gene uncertain. This CDR3 has 15 amino acids. Deletions cut 3 bases from V and 0 bases from J, with 10 bases between. The CDR3 bases are TGTGCCAGCAGTTTGTCCGCGACTAGCACAGATACGCAGTATTTT. Translation gives CASSLSATSTDTQYF.

V and J are TRBV24-1 and TRBJ1-4; 7 bases are a match to TRBD1. The CDR3 sequence is 16 residues long. Germline V CDR1 and CDR2: KGHDR, SFDVKD. After removal of 5 bases from V and 4 bases from J, the junction contained 9 bases not matched to a gene. The CDR3 nucleotides read TGTGCCACCAGTGTCGGGACCGGGACAGTTAATGAAAAACTGTTTTTT. It encodes CATSVGTGTVNEKLFF.

The rearrangement uses TRBV3-1 and TRBJ1-2, with D perhaps matching TRBD1 (5 bases). V lost 4 bases and J 1 base, leaving 16 bases between the germline ends. From germline, CDR1 is LGHDT and CDR2 YNNKEL (reference sequence). CDR3 size: 16 residues. The CDR3 DNA sequence: TGTGCCAGCAGCCGCAACCGGGGCAGCTATAACTATGGCTACACCTTC. Translation gives CASSRNRGSYNYGYTF.

This clonotype turned up a few times. This sequence joins TRBV3-1 and TRBJ2-3; weak D call: TRBD1 (5 bases). CDR1 LGHDT and CDR2 YNNKEL come from the germline V gene (reference sequence). V lost 0 bases and J 4 bases, leaving 11 bases between the germline ends. This CDR3 has 15 residues. The CDR3 sequence: CASSQEGRVPDTQYF. As DNA, the CDR3 is TGTGCCAGCAGCCAAGAGGGCAGGGTCCCAGATACGCAGTATTTT.

The chain joins TRBV5-7 to TRBJ2-7; TRBD1 is a possible D gene (6 bases). TRBV5-7 is known as an ORF, though its function is uncertain. Deletions cut 5 bases from V and 4 bases from J, with 16 bases between. The CDR3 totals 14 residues. The CDR3 is CASRRWVGGYEQYV. The CDR3 DNA reads as TGTGCCAGCAGGAGGTGGGTAGGGGGATACGAGCAGTACGTC.